The T cell receptor (beta chain) under discussion was sequenced for a study of radiotherapy plus CTLA-4 blockade in lung cancer. This clone has just a few counts. Its matching antigen is unknown. Assay used: immunoSEQ multiplex PCR; TCRdb lists only in-frame clones, some missing. The table lists tens of thousands of clones, just under 75% of them singletons. Whole-study results and caveats: In blood, TCR clones derived from the tumor expanded after radiotherapy plus ipilimumab.

V was clipped by 0 bases and J by 11 bases; unmatched bases: 17. Germline CDR1 reads MNHEY; CDR2 reads SMNVEV (reference sequence). The length of the CDR3 is 18 residues. This receptor was obtained from a human donor with non-small cell lung cancer who had stable disease on radiotherapy plus ipilimumab. This specimen was peripheral blood, taken from a patient treated with radiotherapy plus ipilimumab. The genes are TRBV27 and TRBJ1-4; 8 positions agree with TRBD1. DNA for the CDR3: TGTGCCAGCAGTTTATCCTTCAGGGGGCCGGAATCCGGTGGGAAACTGTTTTTT. The encoded protein is CASSLSFRGPESGGKLFF.